One sample yielded the 30 T cell receptor beta chains listed below, sequenced in a study of T cells in Graves' hyperthyroidism and ophthalmopathy (dated by TCRdb to about 2019). Preparation of the library involved multiplex PCR. The sequencer listed for this sample is Illumina HiSeq 2000. Amplification of TCR beta CDR3 regions was carried out from RNA transcripts. For the first round of RT-PCR on the TCR CDR3, the HTBI primer set was used together with the Qiagen OneStep RT-PCR kit. The public reads were reanalyzed by TCRdb: fastp trimming at Q25, MiXCR alignment, in-frame beta chains only. Here each entry gathers all rows of one CDR3 protein and keeps the most common genes and DNA. The sample has fewer than 750,000 distinct CDR3 sequences on record, 14% to 15% of them singletons. The top ten clonotypes cover approximately 4.2% of the sample. The source material was blood. The source is a woman aged 40 to 50 with Graves' ophthalmopathy.

In its sample, this clonotype was seen many times. The junction differs from germline at one of its ends, possibly a read error. The CDR3 loop reads CAWSDQGARINAF. In nucleotides, the CDR3 is TGTGCCTGGAGTGATCAGGGGGCCCGGATCAACGCCTTC. The chain employs TRBV30 and TRBJ1-2; 8 bases map to TRBD1. The CDR3 length is 13 residues. Looked up from germline, CDR1 is GTSNPN and CDR2 is SVGIG (reference sequence).

J is TRBJ2-7 and V is TRBV30; D not resolved. The CDR3 sequence is 15 residues long. Trimming pared 0 bases from V and 5 bases from J, leaving 17 bases between. Germline V lookup: CDR1 GTSNPN, CDR2 SVGIG (reference sequence). CDR3 protein: CAWSVRSYTENEQYF. DNA for the CDR3: TGTGCCTGGAGTGTACGTTCCTATACGGAGAACGAGCAGTACTTC.

This clonotype was recorded many times. The rearrangement uses TRBV27 and TRBJ1-2, with 9 positions matching TRBD1. The CDR3 sequence is 16 residues long. V lost 0 bases and J lost 8; bases outside the gene matches: 10. Germline CDR1 MNHEY, CDR2 SMNVEV (reference sequence). CDR3 amino acids: CASSLSTSTGGLGYTF. The CDR3 region has the DNA TGTGCCAGCAGTTTATCGACTTCGACAGGGGGACTCGGCTACACCTTC.

V is TRBV27 and J is TRBJ1-2, with 8 nucleotides matching TRBD1. Unmatched junction bases numbered 6, after V lost 6 bases and J lost 6 bases. Germline V gives CDR1 MNHEY, CDR2 SMNVEV (reference sequence). CDR3 length: 13 residues. In DNA form, the CDR3 reads TGTGCCAGCAGGAGCGACAGGGGCGATGGCTACACCTTC. Its translation: CASRSDRGDGYTF.

The chain carries TRBV6-5 and TRBJ1-6; D unclear. CDR1 and CDR2 from the germline V gene are MNHEY and SVGAGI. The CDR3 is 16 residues long. Trimming took 2 bases from V and 0 from J, leaving 8 bases between them. The CDR3 is CASSYTLSSYNSPLHF. Here the CDR3 DNA reads TGTGCCAGCAGTTACACTCTGAGCTCCTATAATTCACCCCTCCACTTT.

This clonotype was seen at least ten times. This chain links TRBV24-1 with TRBJ1-5; a weak D match, TRBD1 (5 bases). V shed 4 bases and J shed 9 bases, with 9 bases lying between them. CDR3 length equals 12 residues. Germline V gene data show CDR1 as KGHDR and CDR2 as SFDVKD. CDR3 in DNA: TGTGCCACCAGTGACCAGGGAGGGCCCCAGCATTTT. Encoded protein: CATSDQGGPQHF.

At least ten counts were recorded for this clonotype. Germline and junction disagree at one end, which may indicate a read error. The V and J genes are TRBV2 and TRBJ2-5, with 8 bases aligning to TRBD2. Per the germline V gene, CDR1 is SNHLY and CDR2 is FYNNEI. The CDR3 sequence is 16 residues long. CDR3 nucleotide sequence: TGTACCAGCAGCGCCACTAGCGGAAACGCGCAAGAGACCCAGTACTTC. Translating gives CTSSATSGNAQETQYF. The entire variable domain, with the rest obtained from reference TRBV2 and TRBJ2-5, is as follows: EPEVTQTPSHQVTQMGQEVILRCVPISNHLYFYWYRQILGQKVEFLVSFYNNEISEKSEIFDDQFSVERPDGSNFTLKIRSTKLEDSAMYFCTSSATSGNAQETQYFGPGTRLLVL.

CDR3 loop: CASSPLAGGRESDTQYF. The CDR3 nucleotides read TGTGCCAGCAGCCCCCTAGCGGGAGGGAGGGAATCCGATACGCAGTATTTT. The chain recombines TRBV3-1 with TRBJ2-3, with 12 bases matching TRBD2. CDR1 LGHDT and CDR2 YNNKEL come from the germline V gene (reference sequence). This CDR3 region has 17 residues. J was trimmed by 6 bases and V by 4 bases; bases with no gene match: 11.

This clonotype was found many times. The CDR3, as DNA: TGTGCCAGCAGTTACGCAACTAGGTTGGGCGGGGAGCTGTTTTTT. Protein product: CASSYATRLGGELFF. The rearrangement uses TRBV6-5 and TRBJ2-2; TRBD2 might be the D (5 bases). The V end was cut by 2 bases, the J end by 7 bases, with 14 bases between. In germline, CDR1 is MNHEY, CDR2 SVGAGI. CDR3 length: 15 amino acids.

Many counts were recorded for this clonotype. The genes are TRBV29-1 and TRBJ2-7; 7 positions agree with TRBD1. The CDR3 extends over 13 amino acids. Trimming at V came to 1 base and at J to 3 bases, leaving 3 bases not matched to a gene. Germline V gene data show CDR1 as SQVTM and CDR2 as ANQGSEA. The CDR3 region is CSVEGTGLYEQYF. CDR3 DNA sequence: TGCAGCGTTGAAGGGACAGGTCTCTACGAGCAGTACTTC.

This clonotype appeared once. The gene calls are TRBV5-1 and TRBJ2-3; D not resolved. The V gene lost 4 bases and the J gene lost 6 bases, with 12 bases spanning the gap. The CDR3 is 13 amino acids. Germline V CDR1 and CDR2: SGHRS, YFSETQ. The CDR3, as DNA: TGCGCCAGCAGCGGAATTAGTGGGGATACGCAGTATTTT. Protein: CASSGISGDTQYF.

This clonotype was seen at least ten times. The chain combines TRBV7-2 with TRBJ2-5, with D unresolved. The CDR3 totals 12 residues. Germline values: CDR1 SGHTA, CDR2 FQGNSA. The V end lost 8 bases, the J end lost 1 base, and 8 bases lay between the germline ends. The CDR3 protein is CASGTPQETQYF. CDR3 DNA sequence: TGTGCCAGCGGTACTCCCCAAGAGACCCAGTACTTC.

J is TRBJ2-7 and V is TRBV6-1; 9 positions match TRBD2. Trimming removed 11 bases from V and 4 bases from J; junction bases left unmatched: 9. The germline V gene has CDR1 MNHNS and CDR2 SASEGT. The CDR3 is 13 residues long. The CDR3 bases are TGTGCCGCCGCTAGCGGGGAGACTTACGAGCAGTACTTC. Translated, it gives CAAASGETYEQYF.

To note about this clonotype: One base away lies a much larger clone, so this may be a sequencing read error. The chain recombines TRBV11-1 with TRBJ2-2; D gene ambiguous. In germline, CDR1 is SGHAT, CDR2 FQDESV (reference sequence). CDR3 length: 15 amino acids. With 3 bases removed from V and 7 bases from J, the gap between germline ends came to 15 bases. The CDR3 region is CASSFMYQDIGELFF. The CDR3 nucleotides are TGTGCCAGCAGCTTTATGTACCAAGACATCGGGGAGCTGTTTTTT.

This clonotype was seen ten or more times. This sequence joins TRBV6-8 and TRBJ2-7; D gene unclear. Trimming took 5 bases from V and 3 from J, leaving 8 bases between them. From germline, CDR1 is MNHGY and CDR2 SAAAGT. The CDR3 consists of 12 residues. This CDR3 is CASSNELYEQYF. CDR3 sequence (DNA): TGTGCCAGCAGTAACGAGCTCTACGAGCAGTACTTC.

This clonotype has at least ten counts. CDR3 residues: CSASGTSSGNTIYF. CDR3 sequence (DNA): TGCAGTGCCTCGGGCACAAGCTCTGGAAACACCATATATTTT. The rearrangement joins TRBV29-1 to TRBJ1-3; no firm D call. CDR1 SQVTM and CDR2 ANQGSEA come from the germline V gene. The CDR3 consists of 14 residues.

At least ten counts were recorded for this clonotype. This may come from a read error, since a much larger clone is one base off. The CDR3 loop reads CASSTQGSKQYF. CDR3 nucleotides: TGCGCCAGCAGCACACAGGGTTCCAAGCAGTACTTC. The gene calls are TRBV5-1 and TRBJ2-7, with D possibly being TRBD1 (6 bases). The CDR3 covers 12 residues. Trimming took 4 bases from V and 8 from J, leaving 13 bases between them. The germline V gene encodes CDR1 SGHRS and CDR2 YFSETQ.

This chain uses TRBV11-3 with TRBJ1-2; D gene ambiguous. Trimming removed 5 bases at V and 4 bases at J, with 11 bases between. CDR1 and CDR2 (germline): SGHNT, YENEEA. The CDR3 loop spans 13 amino acids. The CDR3 nucleotides are TGTGCCAGCAGCCACGACGACCTCTATGGCTACACCTTC. This codes for CASSHDDLYGYTF.

This clonotype was seen at least ten times. The gene calls are TRBV15 and TRBJ2-5; D may be TRBD2 (5 bases). Trimming left V 0 bases short and J 2 bases short, with 10 bases between. The CDR3 is 15 residues long. CDR1 is LNHNV, CDR2 YYDKDF, per germline (reference sequence). The DNA of the CDR3 is TGTGCCACCAGCAGAGAGGGGAGCGGACAAGAGACCCAGTACTTC. It yields the protein CATSREGSGQETQYF.

This clonotype was observed many times. J is TRBJ2-3 and V is TRBV12-5, with D unclear. Germline V gene data show CDR1 as LGHNT and CDR2 as FRNRAP. This CDR3 is 14 amino acids long. V was pared by 5 bases and J by 2 bases, with 11 bases between. CDR3 loop: CASGTGPYTDTQYF. The CDR3 DNA reads as TGTGCTAGTGGTACCGGACCCTACACAGATACGCAGTATTTT.

This clonotype was found many times. The V and J genes are TRBV19 and TRBJ1-2; 9 nucleotides align to TRBD1. V was pared by 4 bases and J by 5 bases, with 5 bases of the junction left unmatched. Germline assignment: CDR1 LNHDA and CDR2 SQIVND (reference sequence). The CDR3 is made up of 14 amino acids. The CDR3 region is CASSSSGTGYGYTF. DNA for the CDR3: TGTGCCAGTAGTAGTTCGGGGACAGGGTATGGCTACACCTTC.

This clonotype was recorded many times. The V gene is TRBV28, the J gene TRBJ2-7, with 8 bases identical to TRBD1. CDR1 and CDR2 (germline): MDHEN, SYDVKM. The trim removed 10 bases at V and 5 bases at J, leaving 10 bases unmatched. The CDR3 extends over 13 amino acids. The CDR3 nucleotides read TGTGCCACCAGACAGGGACAGGCAAACGAGCAGTACTTC. As protein: CATRQGQANEQYF.

This clonotype was found many times. The V call is TRBV9, the J call TRBJ2-2, with D perhaps TRBD1 (6 bases). Trimming removed 2 bases from V and 4 bases from J, with 12 bases in between. Germline CDR1 SGDLS, CDR2 YYNGEE. The CDR3 is made up of 15 amino acids. The CDR3 nucleotides read TGTGCCAGCAGCGTGCGACAGGACTCCACCGGGGAGCTGTTTTTT. It translates to CASSVRQDSTGELFF. The complete variable domain, with remaining parts taken from reference TRBV9 and TRBJ2-2, reads DSGVTQTPKHLITATGQRVTLRCSPRSGDLSVYWYQQSLDQGLQFLIQYYNGEERAKGNILERFSAQQFPDLHSELNLSSLELGDSALYFCASSVRQDSTGELFFGEGSRLTVL.

The chain employs TRBV29-1 and TRBJ1-5; D is undetermined. Trimming removed 1 base at V and 6 bases at J, with 10 bases between. Germline V gene data show CDR1 as SQVTM and CDR2 as ANQGSEA. The CDR3 consists of 13 residues. The CDR3 reads CSVEGREGQPQHF. In nucleotides, the CDR3 is TGCAGCGTTGAAGGTCGGGAGGGTCAGCCCCAGCATTTT.

V usage is TRBV27 and J usage is TRBJ2-7, with 8 nucleotides matching TRBD1. Germline values: CDR1 MNHEY, CDR2 SMNVEV (reference sequence). Trimming at V came to 4 bases and at J to 7 bases, leaving 12 bases not matched to a gene. CDR3 size: 15 residues. In DNA, the CDR3 is TGTGCCAGCAGTTGGACAGGGCGTACTCTGTGGGAGCAGTACTTC. It specifies CASSWTGRTLWEQYF.

This clonotype has at least ten counts. CDR3 in amino acids: CASRPDSQETQYF. CDR3 bases: TGTGCCAGCAGACCGGACAGTCAAGAGACCCAGTACTTC. The gene calls are TRBV12-3 or TRBV12-4 and TRBJ2-5; the D gene is possibly TRBD1 (6 bases). The V end lost 6 bases, the J end lost 2 bases, and 10 bases lay between the germline ends. The CDR3 runs to 13 residues.

This clonotype was picked up many times. The rearrangement links TRBV27 to TRBJ2-7, with 7 bases that match TRBD1. Germline V lookup: CDR1 MNHEY, CDR2 SMNVEV (reference sequence). The junction had 12 bases not matched to a gene; V was cut back by 5 bases and J by 2 bases. The CDR3 covers 16 residues. CDR3 residues: CASSKKTGSATYEQYF. The CDR3 DNA reads as TGTGCCAGCAGTAAAAAGACAGGGTCCGCCACCTACGAGCAGTACTTC.

In its sample, this clonotype was seen many times. CDR3 in amino acids: CASSDRAVHGYTF. CDR3 coding DNA: TGTGCCAGCAGCGACAGGGCTGTCCATGGCTACACCTTC. The chain joins TRBV6-1 to TRBJ1-2, with 7 bases fitting TRBD1. The CDR3 extends over 13 amino acids. In germline, CDR1 is MNHNS, CDR2 SASEGT. The J segment lost 6 bases and the V segment lost 6 bases, leaving 7 bases of the junction unmatched.

This clonotype was counted many times. The rearrangement joins TRBV20-1 to TRBJ2-2; TRBD1 matches at 7 bases. CDR1 DFQATT and CDR2 SNEGSKA come from the germline V gene (reference sequence). The CDR3 is 15 amino acids. Trimming at V came to 3 bases and at J to 1 base, leaving 5 bases not matched to a gene. CDR3 residues: CSARRGLRNTGELFF. The CDR3 nucleotides read TGCAGTGCTAGGAGGGGGCTTAGGAACACCGGGGAGCTGTTTTTT.

This clonotype was observed at least ten times. The rearrangement links TRBV29-1 to TRBJ2-5; D is undetermined. V lost 8 bases, J lost 1 base, and 11 bases lay in between. CDR1 SQVTM and CDR2 ANQGSEA come from the germline V gene. The CDR3 covers 12 residues. CDR3 DNA sequence: TGCAGCTCTGTTGGGTCCCAAGAGACCCAGTACTTC. Encoded protein: CSSVGSQETQYF.